This T cell receptor (beta chain) was captured by sequencing in a study of shared clonotypes between healthy human individuals. Findings and limits, study-wide: Donor clonotype sharing was expected to depend on sequencing depth.

This CDR3 has 11 residues. CDR1 is MNHEY, CDR2 SVGAGI, per germline. V gave up 5 bases and J gave up 2 bases, with 2 bases separating them. On this clone itself: Antigen: not known.

The protocol was immunoSEQ multiplex PCR, while the TCRdb copy is restricted to in-frame clones and leaves out a portion. The sample includes some 530,000 clones, 70% to 80% of them seen just once. The chain recombines TRBV6-5 with TRBJ2-3; no firm D call. What was sequenced was PBMCs. The receptor was derived from a woman aged 35 to 49 in good health. Some clones in this sample may be carry-over from other donors' samples. CDR3 DNA: TGTGCCAGCAGTAACACAGATACGCAGTATTTT. This codes for CASSNTDTQYF.